The 25 T cell receptor beta chains presented below share a single source sample, sequenced in a study of early stage breast cancer tumors. The table came from immunoSEQ multiplex PCR; TCRdb's copy has only in-frame clones and leaves some out. The table shows 20,000 to 30,000 clones, with 60% to 70% occurring only once. The sample was breast tumor tissue. These receptors all stem from a person between 60 and 69 years old with breast cancer.

The chain uses TRBV5-1 and TRBJ2-1; 9 positions agree with TRBD2. Germline V gene lookup returns CDR1 SGHRS and CDR2 YFSETQ. The CDR3 extends over 16 amino acids. With V trimmed by 6 bases and J by 7 bases, 14 bases remained unmatched. As DNA, the CDR3 is TGCGCCAGCAACCCTCAGGGAGCGGGAGGAACTAATGAGCAGTTCTTC. This encodes CASNPQGAGGTNEQFF.

In its sample, this clone was seen a few times. This sequence joins TRBV5-6 and TRBJ1-2; D not certain. The CDR3 is 15 amino acids. CDR1 and CDR2 (germline): SGHDT, YYEEEE. V was clipped by 0 bases and J by 4 bases, with 13 bases between them. Here the CDR3 reads CASSLGQVFFYGYTF. The CDR3 bases are TGTGCCAGCAGCTTGGGCCAGGTTTTTTTCTATGGCTACACCTTC.

The V call is TRBV27, the J call TRBJ2-7; 8 bases align to TRBD2. Germline-derived CDR1 and CDR2 are MNHEY and SMNVEV (reference sequence). The CDR3 runs to 15 residues. Losses at the gene ends were 2 bases for V and 3 bases for J; bases not matched to a gene: 6. CDR3 protein: CASSLPGLAVYEQYF. CDR3 DNA sequence: TGTGCCAGCAGTTTACCAGGACTAGCCGTCTACGAGCAGTACTTC.

The chain couples TRBV5-5 to TRBJ1-4; D perhaps matches TRBD1 (5 bases). V was trimmed by 7 bases and J by 7 bases, leaving 17 bases between them. The V gene's germline CDR1 is SGHKS and CDR2 YYEKEE (reference sequence). The CDR3 loop spans 14 amino acids. The CDR3, as DNA: TGTGCCAGCGCGCCGGGGGGGGTCGGTGAAAAACTGTTTTTT. Its protein is CASAPGGVGEKLFF.

This clone was seen a handful of times. This sequence joins TRBV19 and TRBJ2-2, with 11 bases lining up with TRBD1. Trimming cost V 4 bases and J 6 bases; bases outside gene matches: 4. Germline V gene data show CDR1 as LNHDA and CDR2 as SQIVND (reference sequence). CDR3 length: 15 residues. CDR3 region: CASSRTGGAPGELFF. In nucleotides, the CDR3 is TGTGCCAGTAGTAGGACAGGGGGCGCCCCCGGGGAGCTGTTTTTT.

This clone has only one observation. The chain joins TRBV18 to TRBJ2-3; no firm D call. This CDR3 contains 14 residues. Germline CDR1 reads KGHSH; CDR2 reads LQKENI. Trimming shortened V by 0 bases and J by 0 bases, and 4 bases separated the two germline ends. This chain's CDR3 is CASSPPASTDTQYF. In DNA form, the CDR3 reads TGTGCCAGCTCACCACCAGCTAGCACAGATACGCAGTATTTT.

This chain connects TRBV30 to TRBJ2-6; D unresolved. V gave up 4 bases and J gave up 4 bases, with 8 bases separating them. Germline values: CDR1 GTSNPN, CDR2 SVGIG (reference sequence). The CDR3 is 13 amino acids. CDR3 sequence: CAWTFKGANVLTF. The CDR3 DNA reads TGTGCCTGGACATTCAAAGGGGCCAACGTCCTGACTTTC. The whole variable domain, remainder taken from reference TRBV30 and TRBJ2-6, is SQTIHQWPATLVQPVGSPLSLECTVEGTSNPNLYWYRQAAGRGLQLLFYSVGIGQISSEVPQNLSASRPQDRQFILSSKKLLLSDSGFYLCAWTFKGANVLTFGAGSRLTVL.

V usage is TRBV4-3 and J usage is TRBJ2-7; D is uncertain. CDR3 length: 13 amino acids. CDR1 and CDR2 (germline): LGHNA, YSLEER. V lost 1 base, J lost 6 bases, and 10 bases lay in between. CDR3 nucleotides: TGCGCCAGCAGCCAAGGTGGAAGAGGCGAGCAGTACTTC. Translated, it gives CASSQGGRGEQYF.

V usage is TRBV6-5 and J usage is TRBJ1-4; D gene ambiguous. The CDR3 has 15 amino acids. V shed 2 bases and J shed 0 bases, with 7 bases lying between them. Looked up from germline, CDR1 is MNHEY and CDR2 is SVGAGI. The CDR3 coding sequence is TGTGCCAGCAGTTACAACGGAGCAACTAATGAAAAACTGTTTTTT. Protein: CASSYNGATNEKLFF.

This clone was seen just once. The genes are TRBV5-1 and TRBJ2-6, with D hard to call. The V and J ends lost 1 base and 0 bases respectively, with 8 bases between them. This CDR3 is 16 amino acids long. CDR1 and CDR2 (germline): SGHRS, YFSETQ. CDR3 protein: CASSLRGASGANVLTF. CDR3 in DNA: TGCGCCAGCAGCTTGCGCGGAGCCTCTGGGGCCAACGTCCTGACTTTC.

V is TRBV10-3 and J is TRBJ2-7; 9 positions match TRBD2. Germline V gives CDR1 ENHRY, CDR2 SYGVKD. J was trimmed by 6 bases and V by 10 bases; bases with no gene match: 13. This CDR3 is built from 14 residues. The DNA of the CDR3 is TGTGCCACTGGGGGGTTAGCGGGAGTTGGCGAGCAGTACTTC. This encodes CATGGLAGVGEQYF.

This clone came up a few times. The chain combines TRBV19 with TRBJ1-2; 8 nucleotides agree with TRBD1. Germline values: CDR1 LNHDA, CDR2 SQIVND (reference sequence). J gave up 2 bases and V 6 bases, and 5 bases lay outside the gene matches. The CDR3 loop spans 14 amino acids. The DNA for the CDR3 is TGTGCCAGTAGCGCAGGGGGCACGAACTATGGCTACACCTTC. This gives the protein CASSAGGTNYGYTF. Filled out from reference TRBV19 and TRBJ1-2, the complete variable domain reads DGGITQSPKYLFRKEGQNVTLSCEQNLNHDAMYWYRQDPGQGLRLIYYSQIVNDFQKGDIAEGYSVSREKKESFPLTVTSAQKNPTAFYLCASSAGGTNYGYTFGSGTRLTVV.

This clone came up a few times. V gene TRBV28 combines with J gene TRBJ2-1, with TRBD2 as a possible D gene (6 bases). This CDR3 is 15 amino acids long. The germline V gene has CDR1 MDHEN and CDR2 SYDVKM. V was clipped by 2 bases and J by 2 bases, with 10 bases between them. In nucleotides, the CDR3 is TGTGCCAGCAGTTTAATTGGAGGGACCTACAATGAGCAGTTCTTC. Translated: CASSLIGGTYNEQFF.

V gene TRBV9 combines with J gene TRBJ2-5, with a weak D call TRBD2 (6 bases). Germline lookup yields CDR1 SGDLS and CDR2 YYNGEE. The CDR3 runs to 14 residues. With 3 bases removed from V and 5 bases from J, the gap between germline ends came to 14 bases. Written as DNA, the CDR3 is TGTGCCAGCAGCGCCCTGACTAGTTCGGAGACCCAGTACTTC. This translates into CASSALTSSETQYF.

The chain uses TRBV10-2 and TRBJ1-5; 9 bases are shared with TRBD1. The CDR3 consists of 14 residues. The V gene end was trimmed by 2 bases and the J gene end by 7 bases; junction bases not matched to a gene: 3. CDR1 and CDR2 (germline): WSHSY, SAAADI. The CDR3 coding sequence is TGCGCCAGCAGTGAGGACAGGGGGAGACAGCCCCAGCATTTT. Its protein is CASSEDRGRQPQHF.

This chain links TRBV10-3 with TRBJ1-1; the D gene is possibly TRBD1 (5 bases). The CDR3 loop spans 14 amino acids. Germline CDR1 and CDR2: ENHRY and SYGVKD. V dropped 2 bases and J dropped 5 bases, with 12 bases sitting between them. For the CDR3, the DNA is TGTGCCATCAGTGAGACGGACGGGGGAACTGAAGCTTTCTTT. Its protein product is CAISETDGGTEAFF.

The chain uses TRBV11-2 and TRBJ2-1, with 7 bases identical to TRBD2. CDR1 is SGHAT, CDR2 FQNNGV, per germline. CDR3 length: 15 residues. The junction had 8 bases not matched to a gene; V was cut back by 5 bases and J by 4 bases. DNA for the CDR3: TGTGCCAGCAGCCCCGGGATAGCGGGTTACAATGAGCAGTTCTTC. Protein sequence: CASSPGIAGYNEQFF.

This clone was recorded a few times. The rearrangement links TRBV29-1 to TRBJ1-2, with no clear D. Trimming left V 0 bases short and J 4 bases short, with 12 bases between. Germline CDR1 is SQVTM and CDR2 is ANQGSEA. This CDR3 spans 14 amino acids. The DNA for the CDR3 is TGCAGCGTTGAAGATAGTGACATCCCCTATGGCTACACCTTC. As protein: CSVEDSDIPYGYTF.

The chain carries TRBV7-8 and TRBJ2-2; the match to TRBD2 covers 8 bases. Germline V gives CDR1 SGHVS, CDR2 FQNEAQ. The CDR3 has 14 residues. Trimming cost V 7 bases and J 5 bases; bases outside gene matches: 6. CDR3 sequence: CASTSGGPTGELFF. The CDR3 nucleotides are TGTGCCAGCACCTCGGGAGGGCCAACCGGGGAGCTGTTTTTT.

The V gene is TRBV7-2, the J gene TRBJ2-1; 7 bases agree with TRBD2. The germline CDR1 and CDR2 sequences are SGHTA and FQGNSA. CDR3 length: 14 residues. Unmatched junction bases numbered 9, after V lost 5 bases and J lost 8 bases. Here the CDR3 reads CASSRGLDLHEQFF. In DNA form, the CDR3 reads TGTGCCAGCAGCCGAGGACTAGATCTCCATGAGCAGTTCTTC. Full variable domain (outside the CDR3, taken from reference TRBV7-2 and TRBJ2-1): GAGVSQSPSNKVTEKGKDVELRCDPISGHTALYWYRQSLGQGLEFLIYFQGNSAPDKSGLPSDRFSAERTGGSVSTLTIQRTQQEDSAVYLCASSRGLDLHEQFFGPGTRLTVL.

The CDR3 coding sequence is TGCAGTGCTACCCTCGGGGCTGAAGCTTTCTTT. Its translation: CSATLGAEAFF. This rearrangement joins TRBV20-1 to TRBJ1-1; D unresolved. Germline values: CDR1 DFQATT, CDR2 SNEGSKA (reference sequence). The CDR3 length is 11 residues. Trimming removed 4 bases at V and 6 bases at J, with 9 bases between.

V usage is TRBV5-4 and J usage is TRBJ2-3; 9 positions agree with TRBD2. CDR3 length: 15 residues. V was pared by 0 bases and J by 6 bases, with 5 bases of the junction left unmatched. Germline V CDR1 and CDR2: SGHNT, YYREEE (reference sequence). The CDR3 spells CASSLGREGRDTQYF. CDR3 sequence (DNA): TGTGCCAGCAGCTTGGGGCGGGAGGGCCGCGATACGCAGTATTTT.

The rearrangement links TRBV4-2 to TRBJ2-7; possibly TRBD2 for D (5 bases). The V gene's germline CDR1 is LGHNA and CDR2 YNFKEQ. Trimming removed 4 bases from V and 0 bases from J, with 13 bases in between. This CDR3 region has 15 residues. The CDR3 coding sequence is TGTGCCAGCAGCCCCAACCCGGGGATCTCCTACGAGCAGTACTTC. It translates to CASSPNPGISYEQYF.

The chain couples TRBV10-2 to TRBJ2-7; 9 nucleotides line up with TRBD2. The V gene's germline CDR1 is WSHSY and CDR2 SAAADI. Unmatched junction bases numbered 10, after V lost 0 bases and J lost 1 base. The CDR3 sequence is 18 residues long. CDR3 protein: CASSESQGGSGGSYEQYF. In DNA, the CDR3 is TGCGCCAGCAGTGAGTCACAGGGCGGTAGCGGGGGATCCTACGAGCAGTACTTC.

The chain employs TRBV5-1 and TRBJ2-2, with TRBD1 matching over 8 bases. V was pared by 2 bases and J by 6 bases, with 3 bases of the junction left unmatched. The CDR3 sequence is 14 residues long. Per germline, CDR1 SGHRS and CDR2 YFSETQ. This CDR3 reads CASSLSQGAGELFF. CDR3 bases: TGCGCCAGCAGCTTATCACAGGGGGCCGGGGAGCTGTTTTTT.